These 29 T cell receptor beta chains were all obtained from the same sample, sequenced in a study of control samples from healthy donors and cancer patients. Profiled with immunoSEQ multiplex PCR; TCRdb holds only in-frame clones, not every one. This repertoire shows under 80,000 clones, about 80% found once; its top ten account for 28%. Sample: blood. The source is a man aged 50 to 60 in good health.

This chain connects TRBV6-2 or TRBV6-3 to TRBJ1-5; no firm D call. Trimming took off 6 bases at V and 0 bases at J, with 12 bases between the two ends. Germline loops: CDR1 MNHEY, CDR2 SVGEGT. This CDR3 has 15 residues. The CDR3 is CASSGPAYSNQPQHF. The CDR3, as DNA: TGTGCCAGCAGCGGACCGGCTTATAGCAATCAGCCCCAGCATTTT.

This rearrangement joins TRBV5-1 to TRBJ2-1; D not resolved. The CDR3 runs to 14 residues. Germline V gives CDR1 SGHRS, CDR2 YFSETQ. V shed 5 bases and J shed 3 bases, with 12 bases lying between them. CDR3 in amino acids: CASRSEDYYNEQFF. CDR3 coding DNA: TGCGCCAGCAGATCCGAGGATTACTACAATGAGCAGTTCTTC.

The chain is built from TRBV6-2 or TRBV6-3 and TRBJ2-2; maybe TRBD1 (5 bases). The V end was cut by 4 bases, the J end by 5 bases, with 20 bases between. The CDR3 is made up of 17 amino acids. Per germline, CDR1 MNHEY and CDR2 SVGEGT. CDR3 amino acids: CASSSVPGKLWTGELFF. CDR3 DNA sequence: TGTGCCAGCAGTTCCGTCCCAGGGAAGTTGTGGACCGGGGAGCTGTTTTTT.

The chain carries TRBV19 and TRBJ2-7, with 7 nucleotides matching TRBD1. The CDR3 is 14 amino acids. Unmatched junction bases numbered 5, after V lost 4 bases and J lost 2 bases. Germline V gene data show CDR1 as LNHDA and CDR2 as SQIVND (reference sequence). The CDR3 sequence is CASSRRQGPYEQYF. CDR3 coding DNA: TGTGCCAGTAGTAGACGACAGGGTCCCTACGAGCAGTACTTC.

This rearrangement joins TRBV11-3 to TRBJ2-1, with D tentatively TRBD1 or TRBD2 (5 bases each). The CDR3 covers 15 residues. Trimming left V 3 bases short and J 2 bases short, with 11 bases between. Germline CDR1 is SGHNT and CDR2 is YENEEA. The CDR3 coding sequence is TGTGCCAGCAGCTTTATACGGGACCCCTACAATGAGCAGTTCTTC. Translation: CASSFIRDPYNEQFF.

In DNA, the CDR3 is TGTGCCATCAGTTTTAAAAACACTGAAGCTTTCTTT. It codes for CAISFKNTEAFF. The chain couples TRBV10-3 to TRBJ1-1; D remains unclear. Germline V gene sequence: CDR1 ENHRY, CDR2 SYGVKD. With 5 bases removed from V and 2 bases from J, the gap between germline ends came to 6 bases. The CDR3 has 12 residues.

V and J are TRBV19 and TRBJ1-1; the match to TRBD1 covers 9 bases. The germline V gene encodes CDR1 LNHDA and CDR2 SQIVND (reference sequence). The CDR3 contains 14 residues. Trimming at V came to 8 bases and at J to 7 bases, leaving 11 bases not matched to a gene. Here the CDR3 DNA reads TGTGCCAGTGACTCACAGGGGGCTTTTGGTGAAGCTTTCTTT. As protein: CASDSQGAFGEAFF.

The V gene is TRBV5-1, the J gene TRBJ1-6; D possibly corresponds to TRBD1 (5 bases). Germline CDR1 reads SGHRS; CDR2 reads YFSETQ. Deletions cut 4 bases from V and 4 bases from J, with 12 bases between. This CDR3 is built from 15 residues. The CDR3 nucleotides are TGCGCCAGCAGCCCTGACGGACATTATAATTCACCCCTCCACTTT. Encoded protein: CASSPDGHYNSPLHF.

V and J are TRBV9 and TRBJ2-5; TRBD1 matches at 12 bases. The V and J ends lost 3 bases and 4 bases, in that order; junction bases with no gene match: 7. Germline V CDR1 and CDR2: SGDLS, YYNGEE. The CDR3 contains 16 residues. In DNA, the CDR3 is TGTGCCAGCAGCGCAGGGACAGGGGGCTGGCGAGAGACCCAGTACTTC. It yields the protein CASSAGTGGWRETQYF. Full variable domain (remainder filled in from reference TRBV9 and TRBJ2-5): DSGVTQTPKHLITATGQRVTLRCSPRSGDLSVYWYQQSLDQGLQFLIQYYNGEERAKGNILERFSAQQFPDLHSELNLSSLELGDSALYFCASSAGTGGWRETQYFGPGTRLLVL.

The chain is built from TRBV7-8 and TRBJ2-7; D is uncertain. This CDR3 has 11 amino acids. Germline V gene sequence: CDR1 SGHVS, CDR2 FQNEAQ. V was clipped by 5 bases and J by 2 bases, with 4 bases between them. CDR3 in DNA: TGTGCCAGCAGCGGTACCTACGAGCAGTACTTC. Amino acid sequence: CASSGTYEQYF.

This chain links TRBV7-9 with TRBJ1-1, with D perhaps matching TRBD1 (5 bases). Trimming removed 3 bases from V and 3 bases from J, with 8 bases in between. Germline CDR1 SEHNR, CDR2 FQNEAQ (reference sequence). This CDR3 is built from 13 residues. Here the CDR3 reads CASSLVGDTEAFF. The CDR3 coding sequence is TGTGCCAGCAGCTTGGTAGGGGACACTGAAGCTTTCTTT.

In this sample, this clone turned up once. The CDR3 loop reads CASSVEKRGGPGANVLTF. The CDR3 region has the DNA TGTGCCAGCAGCGTAGAGAAGCGGGGGGGCCCTGGGGCCAACGTCCTGACTTTC. V usage is TRBV9 and J usage is TRBJ2-6, with 10 bases matching TRBD2. J was trimmed by 2 bases and V by 0 bases; bases with no gene match: 5. This CDR3 is 18 amino acids long. CDR1 and CDR2 from the germline V gene are SGDLS and YYNGEE.

This chain links TRBV11-3 with TRBJ1-6, with D maybe TRBD1 (6 bases). The CDR3 covers 15 residues. Trimming removed 2 bases at V and 7 bases at J, with 12 bases between. CDR1 is SGHNT and CDR2 is YENEEA in the germline V gene. Here the CDR3 DNA reads TGTGCCAGCAGCTTATCCAGGACAGCAAATTCACCCCTCCACTTT. Protein sequence: CASSLSRTANSPLHF.

V and J are TRBV30 and TRBJ2-3; no clear D gene. The germline CDR1 and CDR2 sequences are GTSNPN and SVGIG (reference sequence). This CDR3 contains 11 residues. Trimming took 0 bases from V and 6 from J, leaving 4 bases between them. CDR3 protein: CAWSVPDTQYF. DNA for the CDR3: TGTGCCTGGAGTGTTCCGGATACGCAGTATTTT.

V and J are TRBV29-1 and TRBJ2-7; D gene uncertain. The CDR3 has 11 amino acids. Trimming stripped 7 bases from V and 3 bases from J, with 10 bases between. Germline V gene sequence: CDR1 SQVTM, CDR2 ANQGSEA. The DNA for the CDR3 is TGCAGCGGGATTGACATCTACGAGCAGTACTTC. The encoded protein is CSGIDIYEQYF.

The chain recombines TRBV3-1 (or the pseudogene TRBV3-2) with TRBJ1-2, with D possibly TRBD1 on 6 matching bases. The germline V and J ends were trimmed by 3 bases and 8 bases, with 19 bases remaining between them. Germline V gene lookup returns CDR1 LGHDT and CDR2 YNNKEL (reference sequence). The CDR3 length is 15 residues. The CDR3 loop reads CASSHLWTEIRGYTF. The DNA of the CDR3 is TGTGCCAGCAGCCATCTCTGGACAGAGATCAGGGGCTACACCTTC.

The gene calls are TRBV5-5 and TRBJ2-7; no reliable D call. CDR3 size: 14 residues. The germline CDR1 and CDR2 sequences are SGHKS and YYEKEE (reference sequence). V dropped 0 bases and J dropped 3 bases, with 10 bases sitting between them. DNA of the CDR3: TGTGCCAGCAGCTTGGTAGGGATACACTACGAGCAGTACTTC. Translating gives CASSLVGIHYEQYF.

The J gene is TRBJ2-5, the V gene TRBV7-2; 9 bases agree with TRBD1. Germline assignment: CDR1 SGHTA and CDR2 FQGNSA. The CDR3 runs to 13 residues. After removal of 5 bases from V and 6 bases from J, the junction contained 4 bases not matched to a gene. The CDR3 region is CASSPTGGKTQYF. CDR3 coding DNA: TGTGCCAGCAGCCCGACAGGGGGAAAGACCCAGTACTTC.

This clone was counted a few times. The chain joins TRBV19 to TRBJ2-3, with D maybe TRBD2 (5 bases). V dropped 4 bases and J dropped 6 bases, with 11 bases sitting between them. This CDR3 region has 13 residues. CDR1 and CDR2 (germline): LNHDA, SQIVND (reference sequence). In DNA form, the CDR3 reads TGTGCCAGTAGTAGTGACTACGAGGATACGCAGTATTTT. It codes for CASSSDYEDTQYF.

The genes are TRBV5-4 and TRBJ2-1; D not resolved. Looked up from germline, CDR1 is SGHNT and CDR2 is YYREEE (reference sequence). Trimming removed 2 bases from V and 5 bases from J, with 8 bases in between. The CDR3 loop spans 13 amino acids. CDR3 sequence reads: CASSLNRDNEQFF. DNA for the CDR3: TGTGCCAGCAGCTTAAATCGCGACAATGAGCAGTTCTTC.

This chain links TRBV27 with TRBJ1-2; D possibly corresponds to TRBD1 (5 bases). The V and J ends lost 2 bases and 6 bases respectively, with 13 bases between them. The germline V gene has CDR1 MNHEY and CDR2 SMNVEV (reference sequence). The length of the CDR3 is 14 residues. CDR3 nucleotide sequence: TGTGCCAGCAGTTTAAGGGCAGGGTTGGATGGCTACACCTTC. Amino acids: CASSLRAGLDGYTF.

V is TRBV6-5 and J is TRBJ1-3; TRBD1 matches at 7 bases. This CDR3 is 14 amino acids long. Germline V lookup: CDR1 MNHEY, CDR2 SVGAGI. The ends lost 6 bases at V and 3 bases at J; junction bases unmatched: 5. This CDR3 reads CASSRQGSGNTIYF. The DNA for the CDR3 is TGTGCCAGCAGCCGACAGGGAAGTGGAAACACCATATATTTT.

The chain has TRBV7-3 and TRBJ2-2; D might be TRBD2 (6 bases). This CDR3 is 14 amino acids long. Germline V gene sequence: CDR1 SGHTA, CDR2 FQGTGA. Trimming took off 2 bases at V and 4 bases at J, with 8 bases between the two ends. This CDR3 reads CASSLGLRTGELFF. The CDR3 coding sequence is TGTGCCAGCAGCTTAGGACTACGCACCGGGGAGCTGTTTTTT.

V and J are TRBV12-5 and TRBJ1-3, with a tentative D call TRBD1 (5 bases). With 8 bases removed from V and 1 base from J, the gap between germline ends came to 12 bases. The CDR3 totals 14 residues. Germline loops: CDR1 LGHNT, CDR2 FRNRAP. The CDR3 bases are TGTGCTAGTACGCAGGGTCTGTCTGGAAACACCATATATTTT. Translated: CASTQGLSGNTIYF.

The V call is TRBV5-1, the J call TRBJ1-1; a weak D match, TRBD1 (5 bases). The V and J ends lost 4 bases and 4 bases respectively, with 17 bases between them. Per germline, CDR1 SGHRS and CDR2 YFSETQ. This CDR3 has 15 amino acids. The CDR3 DNA reads as TGCGCCAGCAGCCTAAATACGGGGGGGTCCACTGAAGCTTTCTTT. Translating gives CASSLNTGGSTEAFF. The full variable domain, completed using reference TRBV5-1 and TRBJ1-1, is KAGVTQTPRYLIKTRGQQVTLSCSPISGHRSVSWYQQTPGQGLQFLFEYFSETQRNKGNFPGRFSGRQFSNSRSEMNVSTLELGDSALYLCASSLNTGGSTEAFFGQGTRLTVV.

The J gene is TRBJ2-7, the V gene TRBV6-5; TRBD1 agrees at 8 bases. This CDR3 is 15 amino acids long. V gave up 0 bases and J gave up 4 bases; unmatched junction bases: 5. Per the germline V gene, CDR1 is MNHEY and CDR2 is SVGAGI. The DNA of the CDR3 is TGTGCCAGCAGTTACTCGGGTCAGGGGGCGTACGAGCAGTACTTC. Translation gives CASSYSGQGAYEQYF.

The chain couples TRBV9 to TRBJ2-3; 14 bases agree with TRBD2. Germline CDR1 is SGDLS and CDR2 is YYNGEE. The CDR3 has 15 residues. With V trimmed by 4 bases and J by 6 bases, 4 bases remained unmatched. CDR3 region: CASSTRLAGGDTQYF. The CDR3 region has the DNA TGTGCCAGCAGCACCAGACTAGCGGGAGGGGATACGCAGTATTTT.

This chain connects TRBV27 to TRBJ2-1; 8 nucleotides match TRBD1. Looked up from germline, CDR1 is MNHEY and CDR2 is SMNVEV (reference sequence). V trimming: 5 bases; J trimming: 1 base; junction bases outside the gene matches: 4. The CDR3 is made up of 15 amino acids. The CDR3 sequence: CASSPRGPSYNEQFF. CDR3 bases: TGTGCCAGCAGTCCCAGGGGGCCTTCCTACAATGAGCAGTTCTTC.

This CDR3 reads CAISESIAGGRETQYF. Written as DNA, the CDR3 is TGTGCCATCAGTGAGTCGATAGCGGGGGGGCGAGAGACCCAGTACTTC. V gene TRBV10-3 combines with J gene TRBJ2-5; TRBD2 matches 11 bases. Per the germline V gene, CDR1 is ENHRY and CDR2 is SYGVKD. This CDR3 is 16 amino acids long. V trimming: 0 bases; J trimming: 4 bases; junction bases outside the gene matches: 4.